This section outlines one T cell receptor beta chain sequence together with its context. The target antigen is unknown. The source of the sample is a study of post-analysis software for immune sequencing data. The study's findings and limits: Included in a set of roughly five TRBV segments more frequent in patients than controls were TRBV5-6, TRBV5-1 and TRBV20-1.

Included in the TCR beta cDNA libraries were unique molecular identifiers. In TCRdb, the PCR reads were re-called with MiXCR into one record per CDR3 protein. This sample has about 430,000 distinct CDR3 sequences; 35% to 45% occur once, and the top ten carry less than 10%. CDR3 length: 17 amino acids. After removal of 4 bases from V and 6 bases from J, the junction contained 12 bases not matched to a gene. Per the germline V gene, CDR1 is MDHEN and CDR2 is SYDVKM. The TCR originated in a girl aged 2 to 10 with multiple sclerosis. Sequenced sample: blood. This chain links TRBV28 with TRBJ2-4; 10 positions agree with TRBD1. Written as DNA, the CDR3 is TGTGCCAGCAGTTCTGTCCGGAGTGACAGGGGGCGAAACATTCAGTACTTC. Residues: CASSSVRSDRGRNIQYF.